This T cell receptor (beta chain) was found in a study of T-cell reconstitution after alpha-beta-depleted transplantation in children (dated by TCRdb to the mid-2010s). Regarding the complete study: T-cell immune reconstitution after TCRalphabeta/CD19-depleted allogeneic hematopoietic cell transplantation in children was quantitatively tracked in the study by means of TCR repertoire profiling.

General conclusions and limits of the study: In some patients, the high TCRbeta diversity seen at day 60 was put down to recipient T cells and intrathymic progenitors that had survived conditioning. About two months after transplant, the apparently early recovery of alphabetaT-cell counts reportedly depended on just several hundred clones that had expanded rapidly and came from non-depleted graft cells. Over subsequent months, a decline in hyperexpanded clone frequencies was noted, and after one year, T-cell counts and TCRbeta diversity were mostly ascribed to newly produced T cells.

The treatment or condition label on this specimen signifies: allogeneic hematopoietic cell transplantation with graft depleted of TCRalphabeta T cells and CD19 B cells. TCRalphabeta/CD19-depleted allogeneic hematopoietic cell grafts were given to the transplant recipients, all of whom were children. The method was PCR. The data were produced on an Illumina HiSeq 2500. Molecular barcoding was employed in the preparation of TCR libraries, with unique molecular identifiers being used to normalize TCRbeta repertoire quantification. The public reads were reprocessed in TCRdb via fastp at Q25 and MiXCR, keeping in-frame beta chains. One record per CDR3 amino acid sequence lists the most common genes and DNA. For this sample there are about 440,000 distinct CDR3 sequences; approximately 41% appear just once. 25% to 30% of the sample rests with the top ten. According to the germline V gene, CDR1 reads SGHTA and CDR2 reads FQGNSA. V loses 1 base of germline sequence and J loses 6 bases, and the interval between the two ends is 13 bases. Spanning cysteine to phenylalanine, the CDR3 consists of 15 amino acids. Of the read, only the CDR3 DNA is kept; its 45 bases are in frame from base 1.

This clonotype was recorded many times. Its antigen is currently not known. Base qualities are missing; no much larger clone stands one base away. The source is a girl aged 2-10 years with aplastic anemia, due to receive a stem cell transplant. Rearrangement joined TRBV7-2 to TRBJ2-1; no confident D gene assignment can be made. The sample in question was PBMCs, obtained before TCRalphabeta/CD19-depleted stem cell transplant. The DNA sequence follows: TGTGCCAGCAGCTTAGATGTAGGTCGGCCCAATGAGCAGTTCTTC. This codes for CASSLDVGRPNEQFF.